The 27 T cell receptor beta chains listed next were all sequenced from one sample in a study of blood T cells in healthy people across ages. With a J-beta primer mix and a sample-barcoded 5' primer, a second PCR ran roughly 6 to 11 cycles. TCRdb reprocessed the 5' RACE reads via MiXCR and lists one record per CDR3 protein. The sample carries roughly 930,000 distinct CDR3 sequences, around 48% recorded once. Sequencing was performed on blood. The source is a man aged 30-40 years in good health.

This clonotype has ten or more counts. The J gene is TRBJ2-1, the V gene TRBV10-2; 8 nucleotides line up with TRBD2. The CDR3 has 16 amino acids. Germline values: CDR1 WSHSY, CDR2 SAAADI. V shed 4 bases and J 9 bases; nucleotides not matched to a gene: 14. The CDR3 nucleotides read TGCGCCAGCAGTGTCCGTCCGGGGGGGCCGTTCGGTGAGCAGTTCTTC. Its translation: CASSVRPGGPFGEQFF.

This clonotype was seen many times. The rearrangement uses TRBV29-1 and TRBJ2-5, with 10 bases aligning to TRBD2. The V gene's germline CDR1 is SQVTM and CDR2 ANQGSEA. Losses at the gene ends were 4 bases for V and 4 bases for J; bases not matched to a gene: 3. The CDR3 consists of 13 residues. The CDR3 nucleotides are TGCAGCGTTGTTCTAGCGGGGGTAGAGACCCAGTACTTC. Translated, it gives CSVVLAGVETQYF.

The rearrangement uses TRBV6-5 and TRBJ2-5; 7 bases are a match to TRBD1. The junction had 7 bases not matched to a gene; V was cut back by 1 base and J by 2 bases. The CDR3 is 16 amino acids. Per germline, CDR1 MNHEY and CDR2 SVGAGI. CDR3 bases: TGTGCCAGCAGTTACTATGGTGACAGGGTGCAAGAGACCCAGTACTTC. Protein sequence: CASSYYGDRVQETQYF.

V and J are TRBV4-3 and TRBJ1-4, with D hard to call. The germline gives CDR1 LGHNA, CDR2 YSLEER. V was shortened by 0 bases and J by 8 bases, with 16 bases between the two germline ends. This CDR3 has 16 residues. CDR3 region: CASSQDRLRLPEKLFF. In nucleotides, the CDR3 is TGCGCCAGCAGCCAAGATAGGTTACGGCTTCCAGAAAAACTGTTTTTT.

The chain is built from TRBV28 and TRBJ2-7; TRBD1 matches 11 bases. Germline V gives CDR1 MDHEN, CDR2 SYDVKM. V lost 4 bases to trimming and J lost 2 bases; unmatched junction nucleotides: 7. The CDR3 length is 16 residues. The CDR3 nucleotides are TGTGCCAGCAGTTCCCAGGGGACAGGGGGAACCTACGAGCAGTACTTC. Its translation: CASSSQGTGGTYEQYF.

This clonotype was seen more than once but under ten times. The J gene is TRBJ2-1, the V gene TRBV12-3 or TRBV12-4; TRBD2 matches 10 bases. The V gene end was trimmed by 6 bases and the J gene end by 7 bases; junction bases not matched to a gene: 9. The CDR3 contains 15 residues. The CDR3 DNA follows: TGTGCCAGCAGGGACCAGCGGGGGGGATCGAATGAGCAGTTCTTC. This encodes CASRDQRGGSNEQFF.

The V gene is TRBV20-1, the J gene TRBJ1-2; D is unclear. The CDR3 has 12 amino acids. CDR1 is DFQATT, CDR2 SNEGSKA, per germline (reference sequence). CDR3: CGLDSLNYGYTF. CDR3 DNA: TGCGGATTGGACTCCCTTAACTATGGCTACACCTTC.

Worth noting for this clonotype: A single base separates this from a much larger clone, so it may be a read error. CDR3 amino acids: CASSQDTSSYNEQYF. In DNA, the CDR3 is TGCGCCAGCAGCCAAGATACTAGCAGCTACAATGAGCAGTACTTC. The rearrangement uses TRBV4-3 and TRBJ2-7; a weak D match, TRBD2 (6 bases). V lost 0 bases to trimming and J lost 7 bases, with 16 bases between them. CDR3 size: 15 residues. Germline CDR1 and CDR2: LGHNA and YSLEER.

The chain has TRBV7-8 and TRBJ2-1, with 9 nucleotides matching TRBD1. This CDR3 contains 17 residues. J was trimmed by 12 bases and V by 1 base; bases with no gene match: 16. Germline V gene sequence: CDR1 SGHVS, CDR2 FQNEAQ. CDR3 sequence: CASSLVRGGQGERWQFF. The CDR3 region has the DNA TGTGCCAGCAGCTTAGTGAGGGGGGGACAGGGTGAAAGGTGGCAGTTCTTC.

The CDR3 DNA reads TGTGCCAGCAGTTTCGTGACTAGCGGGAGATACAATGAGCAGTTCTTC. This encodes CASSFVTSGRYNEQFF. V usage is TRBV12-3 or TRBV12-4 and J usage is TRBJ2-1, with 12 bases fitting TRBD2. The CDR3 loop spans 16 amino acids. The V gene end was trimmed by 3 bases and the J gene end by 4 bases; junction bases not matched to a gene: 4.

The chain couples TRBV4-1 to TRBJ2-1; the D is unclear. The CDR3 length is 13 residues. V gave up 0 bases and J gave up 9 bases, with 9 bases separating them. Germline CDR1 MGHRA, CDR2 YSYEKL. The CDR3: CASSQEGVGEQFF. CDR3 nucleotides: TGCGCCAGCAGCCAAGAAGGAGTGGGTGAGCAGTTCTTC.

This chain uses TRBV6-6 with TRBJ2-5; a possible D gene is TRBD2 (7 bases). CDR3 length: 17 residues. V was cut by 3 bases and J by 11 bases, with 28 bases left in between. CDR1 MNHNY and CDR2 SVGAGI come from the germline V gene (reference sequence). Here the CDR3 reads CASSYTAYREGRNEQYF. The CDR3 DNA sequence: TGTGCCAGCAGTTATACCGCCTACAGGGAGGGACGCAATGAGCAGTACTTC.

V is TRBV10-3 and J is TRBJ2-3; the match to TRBD1 covers 9 bases. Trimming at V came to 10 bases and at J to 5 bases, leaving 10 bases not matched to a gene. This CDR3 is built from 14 residues. Germline V gives CDR1 ENHRY, CDR2 SYGVKD. The CDR3 is CATRDREPGDTQYF. CDR3 DNA: TGTGCCACCCGGGACAGGGAGCCGGGAGATACGCAGTATTTT.

The V gene is TRBV7-8, the J gene TRBJ2-5, with a tentative D call TRBD1 (6 bases). This CDR3 has 15 residues. V lost 0 bases and J 3 bases, leaving 11 bases between the germline ends. Germline CDR1 SGHVS, CDR2 FQNEAQ. The CDR3 DNA reads as TGTGCCAGCAGCTTAGCGATCGACAGGAAAGAGACCCAGTACTTC. It specifies CASSLAIDRKETQYF.

The chain is built from TRBV6-2 or TRBV6-3 and TRBJ1-5, with a possible D match to TRBD1 (6 bases). Trimming took 6 bases from V and 2 from J, leaving 14 bases between them. This CDR3 spans 15 amino acids. The germline V gene has CDR1 MNHEY and CDR2 SVGEGT. CDR3 protein: CASSPGGGGNQPQHF. CDR3 DNA sequence: TGTGCCAGCAGCCCAGGAGGGGGGGGCAATCAGCCCCAGCATTTT.

The chain combines TRBV3-1 with TRBJ1-2; 9 bases agree with TRBD1. Losses at the gene ends were 4 bases for V and 6 bases for J; bases not matched to a gene: 6. The CDR3 is 14 amino acids. Germline CDR1 and CDR2: LGHDT and YNNKEL (reference sequence). CDR3 amino acids: CASSRQGGSNGYTF. The CDR3 bases are TGTGCCAGCAGCCGACAGGGGGGAAGTAATGGCTACACCTTC.

The chain recombines TRBV6-2 or TRBV6-3 with TRBJ2-4; maybe TRBD2 (5 bases). CDR1 is MNHEY and CDR2 is SVGEGT in the germline V gene. Trimming cost V 6 bases and J 10 bases, with 19 bases left between them. The CDR3 sequence is 14 residues long. CDR3 sequence reads: CASSRAGQVVIQYF. The CDR3 DNA follows: TGTGCCAGCAGCCGGGCGGGTCAGGTCGTTATTCAGTACTTC.

This clonotype came up a few times. The J gene is TRBJ2-4, the V gene TRBV15; 8 nucleotides match TRBD1. The CDR3 is 18 residues long. The J segment lost 2 bases and the V segment lost 5 bases, leaving 14 bases of the junction unmatched. Germline lookup yields CDR1 LNHNV and CDR2 YYDKDF (reference sequence). Written as DNA, the CDR3 is TGTGCCACCAGCCGGTCGGAGAGACAGGGGAAGACCAAAAACATTCAGTACTTC. This sequence encodes CATSRSERQGKTKNIQYF.

CDR3 amino acids: CASRRQGSNEQFF. For the CDR3, the DNA is TGTGCCAGCAGGAGACAGGGAAGCAATGAGCAGTTCTTC. This sequence joins TRBV6-6 and TRBJ2-1; the match to TRBD1 covers 7 bases. The germline V gene has CDR1 MNHNY and CDR2 SVGAGI (reference sequence). The V and J ends lost 6 bases and 6 bases, in that order; junction bases with no gene match: 5. The CDR3 extends over 13 amino acids.

This rearrangement joins TRBV7-9 to TRBJ2-1; the D is unclear. V was shortened by 1 base and J by 10 bases, with 14 bases between the two germline ends. Germline CDR1 and CDR2: SEHNR and FQNEAQ (reference sequence). This CDR3 is built from 14 residues. Written as DNA, the CDR3 is TGTGCCAGCAGCTTAGTCGCCTCCGACTGGGAGCAGTTCTTC. It yields the protein CASSLVASDWEQFF. Variable domain in full (rest from reference TRBV7-9 and TRBJ2-1): DTGVSQNPRHKITKRGQNVTFRCDPISEHNRLYWYRQTLGQGPEFLTYFQNEAQLEKSRLLSDRFSAERPKGSFSTLEIQRTEQGDSAMYLCASSLVASDWEQFFGPGTRLTVL.

The chain joins TRBV28 to TRBJ1-2, with 7 bases aligning to TRBD1. J lost 5 bases, V lost 4 bases, and 4 bases had no gene match. Germline CDR1 reads MDHEN; CDR2 reads SYDVKM. This CDR3 is built from 13 residues. CDR3 protein: CASSYGGQYGYTF. CDR3 in DNA: TGTGCCAGCAGTTATGGGGGACAGTATGGCTACACCTTC.

The J gene is TRBJ2-7, the V gene TRBV9; D possibly uses TRBD1 or TRBD2 (5 bases each). CDR3 length: 14 amino acids. The V gene's germline CDR1 is SGDLS and CDR2 YYNGEE. Trimming took 2 bases from V and 1 from J, leaving 10 bases between them. This CDR3 reads CASSVGTISYEQYF. DNA of the CDR3: TGTGCCAGCAGCGTCGGGACCATATCCTACGAGCAGTACTTC. Drawing the rest from reference TRBV9 and TRBJ2-7, the complete variable domain is DSGVTQTPKHLITATGQRVTLRCSPRSGDLSVYWYQQSLDQGLQFLIQYYNGEERAKGNILERFSAQQFPDLHSELNLSSLELGDSALYFCASSVGTISYEQYFGPGTRLTVT.

J is TRBJ1-2 and V is TRBV9; D may be TRBD1 (5 bases). Germline CDR1 reads SGDLS; CDR2 reads YYNGEE. The CDR3 is 17 residues long. Trimming stripped 0 bases from V and 0 bases from J, with 15 bases between. The CDR3 bases are TGTGCCAGCAGCGTAGGGACATCGGGGTTTTCTAACTATGGCTACACCTTC. The encoded protein is CASSVGTSGFSNYGYTF.

The gene calls are TRBV29-1 and TRBJ2-1, with D perhaps TRBD2 (5 bases). This CDR3 region has 12 residues. V lost 7 bases and J 8 bases, leaving 15 bases between the germline ends. Germline values: CDR1 SQVTM, CDR2 ANQGSEA. CDR3 sequence (DNA): TGCAGCGCTGACTTCGGGGTGGATGAGCAGTTCTTC. Its protein is CSADFGVDEQFF.

This rearrangement joins TRBV27 to TRBJ2-2; TRBD1 aligns across 9 bases. CDR3 size: 18 residues. V shed 5 bases and J 1 base; nucleotides not matched to a gene: 11. Per germline, CDR1 MNHEY and CDR2 SMNVEV (reference sequence). For the CDR3, the DNA is TGTGCCAGCAGTCCCCGACAGGGGGACGTTAAGAACACCGGGGAGCTGTTTTTT. Its translation: CASSPRQGDVKNTGELFF.

This chain links TRBV5-1 with TRBJ2-1; D tentatively fits TRBD1 or TRBD2 (6 bases each). CDR1 is SGHRS, CDR2 YFSETQ, per germline. The V and J ends lost 8 bases and 1 base respectively, with 13 bases between them. This CDR3 has 14 residues. CDR3 region: CASFRGGSYNEQFF. In nucleotides, the CDR3 is TGCGCCAGTTTTCGAGGGGGGTCCTACAATGAGCAGTTCTTC.

Only a few counts were recorded for this clonotype. The genes are TRBV4-3 and TRBJ1-2; no clear D gene. CDR1 LGHNA and CDR2 YSLEER come from the germline V gene. The CDR3 totals 14 residues. Trimming stripped 4 bases from V and 0 bases from J, with 9 bases between. CDR3 DNA sequence: TGCGCCAGCAGCCTGGGGAGGACTAACTATGGCTACACCTTC. Protein product: CASSLGRTNYGYTF.